Listed here is a single T cell receptor (beta chain). The data stem from a study of CD8+ T cells in alopecia areata. V lost 7 bases to trimming and J lost 5 bases, with 14 bases between them. The CDR3 is 12 amino acids. Germline CDR1 is SQVTM and CDR2 is ANQGSEA. RNA was isolated and reverse transcribed to cDNA, the sequencing template. Generated by immunoSEQ multiplex PCR, the TCRdb table keeps only in-frame clones and is missing some. This table holds 95,000 to 150,000 clones, about 46% found once. Investigators sorted PBMCs to obtain both CD4+ and CD8+ T cells. Material for sequencing was NKG2D-low CD8+ T cells sorted from blood. This TCR was recovered from a human donor with alopecia areata. This chain links TRBV29-1 with TRBJ2-5; a possible D gene is TRBD2 (5 bases). The CDR3 loop reads CSALTISETQYF. CDR3 sequence (DNA): TGCAGCGCTCTGACTATTTCGGAGACCCAGTACTTC.